A single sample is the source of the 15 T cell receptor beta chains below, sequenced in a study of cytomegalovirus exposure and HLA in healthy donors (dated by TCRdb to about 2017). Library creation used the immunoSEQ multiplex PCR assay. For the multiplex PCR, a mixture combining 60 forward primers for TCR Vbeta segments and 13 reverse primers for TCR Jbeta segments was used. TCRdb carries this immuneACCESS record with in-frame sequences only. Its versions omit some clonotypes, under half of them owing to an unresolved V gene in the studies checked, with the rest unexplained. The sample records approximately 190,000 clones, around 86% of which are singletons. Around 0.75% of the sample rests with the top ten. The sequenced material came from PBMCs. These receptors were taken from a woman between 18 and 30 years old in good health and CMV-seronegative.

A few counts support this clone. The chain recombines TRBV10-3 with TRBJ2-7; D is possibly TRBD1 (5 bases). The V end was cut by 7 bases, the J end by 6 bases, with 16 bases between. The CDR3 runs to 13 residues. Per germline, CDR1 ENHRY and CDR2 SYGVKD. The DNA of the CDR3 is TGTGCCATCAAACAGGACCCCTCCGGCGAGCAGTACTTC. Protein product: CAIKQDPSGEQYF.

V is TRBV27 and J is TRBJ2-5, with 8 positions matching TRBD2. J lost 3 bases, V lost 6 bases, and 12 bases had no gene match. The CDR3 is 16 amino acids. CDR1 is MNHEY and CDR2 is SMNVEV in the germline V gene (reference sequence). The CDR3 DNA is TGTGCCAGCAGCTCGGGGCTAGCGGGCTCGAAAGAGACCCAGTACTTC. Translation: CASSSGLAGSKETQYF.

In this sample, this clone turned up once. The rearrangement uses TRBV6-4 and TRBJ2-5, with 11 nucleotides matching TRBD2. Germline assignment: CDR1 MRHNA and CDR2 SNTAGT. Trimming at V came to 5 bases and at J to 7 bases, leaving 15 bases not matched to a gene. The CDR3 extends over 17 amino acids. In DNA, the CDR3 is TGTGCCAGCAGTCGCACCAGACTAGCGGGGTCGGGGGGGACCCAGTACTTC. Protein sequence: CASSRTRLAGSGGTQYF.

The V and J genes are TRBV7-9 and TRBJ2-3; a possible D gene is TRBD1 (6 bases). With 5 bases removed from V and 0 bases from J, the gap between germline ends came to 18 bases. CDR3 size: 17 residues. Germline V gene sequence: CDR1 SEHNR, CDR2 FQNEAQ (reference sequence). CDR3 amino acids: CASSPRLGTTSTDTQYF. CDR3 DNA sequence: TGTGCCAGCAGCCCTCGGTTGGGGACAACTAGCACAGATACGCAGTATTTT.

The V call is TRBV28, the J call TRBJ2-7; TRBD2 agrees at 8 bases. With 6 bases clipped from V and 4 bases from J, the junction kept 14 bases outside the gene matches. This CDR3 spans 16 amino acids. CDR1 is MDHEN, CDR2 SYDVKM, per germline. The CDR3 spells CASRSPGLGILYEQYF. The CDR3 region has the DNA TGTGCCAGCAGGTCTCCGGGACTAGGAATTTTATACGAGCAGTACTTC.

This clone has a handful of counts. The chain couples TRBV6-5 to TRBJ1-5; D perhaps matches TRBD1 (6 bases). V lost 5 bases to trimming and J lost 0 bases, with 11 bases between them. The CDR3 loop spans 15 amino acids. Germline CDR1 and CDR2: MNHEY and SVGAGI. The CDR3 coding sequence is TGTGCCAGCAGTAGGGGACACAATAGCAATCAGCCCCAGCATTTT. Translation: CASSRGHNSNQPQHF.

V gene TRBV9 combines with J gene TRBJ2-3, with TRBD2 as a possible D gene (5 bases). Germline CDR1 SGDLS, CDR2 YYNGEE. The CDR3 is 15 residues long. The V gene lost 0 bases and the J gene lost 3 bases, with 11 bases spanning the gap. CDR3 nucleotide sequence: TGTGCCAGCAGCGTAGGAGGGCGCCGGACAGATACGCAGTATTTT. Translated, it gives CASSVGGRRTDTQYF.

This chain uses TRBV29-1 with TRBJ2-1, with TRBD2 matching 12 bases. This CDR3 is 18 amino acids long. Germline CDR1 reads SQVTM; CDR2 reads ANQGSEA. The V and J ends lost 6 bases and 3 bases, in that order; junction bases with no gene match: 15. CDR3 sequence reads: CSVGTSGGYSSFYNEQFF. CDR3 sequence (DNA): TGCAGCGTGGGTACTAGCGGGGGGTATAGCTCCTTCTACAATGAGCAGTTCTTC.

This clone has more than one count but fewer than ten. The chain has TRBV13 and TRBJ2-5; D not resolved. The CDR3 length is 11 residues. Trimming took off 5 bases at V and 5 bases at J, with 6 bases between the two ends. CDR1 and CDR2 from the germline V gene are PRHDT and FYEKMQ (reference sequence). The CDR3 DNA follows: TGTGCCAGCAGCCCTATGGAGACCCAGTACTTC. Residues: CASSPMETQYF.

This sequence joins TRBV5-1 and TRBJ2-7; TRBD1 matches 8 bases. V shed 7 bases, J shed 6 bases, and the junction held 6 bases outside the gene matches. Looked up from germline, CDR1 is SGHRS and CDR2 is YFSETQ. The CDR3 is made up of 12 amino acids. The CDR3 region has the DNA TGCGCCAGCTCAGTAACAGGGGGCGAGCAGTACTTC. Protein sequence: CASSVTGGEQYF.

The rearrangement links TRBV4-2 to TRBJ1-4; the match to TRBD1 covers 7 bases. Trimming cost V 0 bases and J 8 bases; bases outside gene matches: 0. The germline CDR1 and CDR2 sequences are LGHNA and YNFKEQ. This CDR3 has 13 residues. CDR3 coding DNA: TGTGCCAGCAGCCAAGAGGGACAGGAAAAACTGTTTTTT. It yields the protein CASSQEGQEKLFF.

The V and J genes are TRBV18 and TRBJ2-2; 10 nucleotides line up with TRBD1. From germline, CDR1 is KGHSH and CDR2 LQKENI. The CDR3 runs to 18 residues. V gave up 5 bases and J gave up 1 base; unmatched junction bases: 10. For the CDR3, the DNA is TGTGCCAGCTCAGAACCGGGACAGGGGATTCTGAACACCGGGGAGCTGTTTTTT. This gives the protein CASSEPGQGILNTGELFF.

This clone showed up just once. The chain joins TRBV18 to TRBJ2-6; D possibly corresponds to TRBD1 (6 bases). Looked up from germline, CDR1 is KGHSH and CDR2 is LQKENI. V dropped 6 bases and J dropped 2 bases, with 11 bases sitting between them. The CDR3 length is 15 residues. The CDR3, as DNA: TGTGCCAGCTCCCCCACAGGGACTGGGGCCAACGTCCTGACTTTC. Translation: CASSPTGTGANVLTF.

The chain has TRBV5-1 and TRBJ2-7; 11 bases are a match to TRBD1. The ends lost 4 bases at V and 0 bases at J; junction bases unmatched: 3. The CDR3 length is 15 residues. CDR1 is SGHRS, CDR2 YFSETQ, per germline. CDR3 sequence: CASSTGQGASYEQYF. The CDR3 DNA sequence: TGCGCCAGCAGCACAGGACAGGGGGCCTCCTACGAGCAGTACTTC.

This clone was observed a few times. This chain uses TRBV27 with TRBJ2-2; TRBD1 aligns across 7 bases. Germline V gives CDR1 MNHEY, CDR2 SMNVEV (reference sequence). The CDR3 runs 13 residues. The ends lost 7 bases at V and 6 bases at J; junction bases unmatched: 5. This CDR3 reads CASNSQGSGELFF. The CDR3 DNA sequence: TGTGCCAGCAACTCACAGGGGTCCGGGGAGCTGTTTTTT.